This is a list of T cell receptor beta chains from one sample in a study of T cell responses to AZD1222 COVID-19 vaccine. TCRdb keeps only in-frame clones here, not all; method: immunoSEQ multiplex PCR. This table holds 150,000 to 200,000 clones, about nine tenths found once. The material sequenced was peripheral blood, taken on day 0 of AZD1222 vaccination. The receptor set was obtained from an adult in good health. The CDR3 runs from the conserved cysteine through the conserved F or W. D genes are given only for firm matches. Clone size is shown for a subset of rows, as once, few, many or a class of expanded clone.

size: NA; D: TRBD1; J: TRBJ1-4; V: TRBV28; CDR3: CASSPQRTGGLEKLFF; DNA: TGTGCCAGCAGTCCCCAACGGACAGGGGGCCTTGAAAAACTGTTTTTT
size: NA; D: NA; J: TRBJ1-2; V: TRBV3-1/TRBV3-2; CDR3: CASSQNQGQGYTF; DNA: TGTGCCAGCAGCCAGAATCAGGGGCAGGGCTACACCTTC
size: once; D: NA; J: TRBJ1-4; V: TRBV7-7; CDR3: CASSSRDAPGRLFF; DNA: TGTGCTAGCAGCTCCAGGGACGCCCCGGGTAGGCTGTTTTTT
size: NA; D: TRBD1; J: TRBJ1-5; V: TRBV19; CDR3: CASSILIGQGVERTSNQPQHF; DNA: TGTGCCAGTAGTATCCTTATAGGACAGGGGGTAGAGCGGACGAGCAATCAGCCCCAGCATTTT
size: NA; D: TRBD1; J: TRBJ2-6; V: TRBV13; CDR3: CASSLGLNSGQETGANVLTF; DNA: TGTGCCAGCAGCTTAGGCCTAAACTCGGGACAGGAAACTGGGGCCAACGTCCTGACTTTC
size: NA; D: NA; J: TRBJ2-1; V: TRBV25-1; CDR3: CASSDPRQDNEQFF; DNA: TGTGCCAGCAGTGATCCAAGACAGGACAATGAGCAGTTCTTC
size: NA; D: NA; J: TRBJ1-5; V: TRBV3-1/TRBV3-2; CDR3: CASSHGTRGNQPQHF; DNA: TGTGCCAGCAGCCACGGGACCCGGGGCAATCAGCCCCAGCATTTT
size: NA; D: NA; J: TRBJ1-2; V: TRBV5-5; CDR3: CASSLGLDFGYGYTF; DNA: TGTGCCAGCAGCTTGGGACTGGATTTTGGGTATGGCTACACCTTC
size: NA; D: NA; J: TRBJ2-1; V: TRBV6-1; CDR3: CASSDRAENYNEQFF; DNA: TGTGCCAGCAGTGACAGGGCTGAGAACTACAATGAGCAGTTCTTC
size: NA; D: TRBD1; J: TRBJ1-6; V: TRBV5-8; CDR3: CASSYRDRHSPLHF; DNA: TGTGCCAGCAGCTACCGGGACAGACATTCACCCCTCCACTTT
size: NA; D: NA; J: TRBJ1-5; V: TRBV9; CDR3: CASSAEQGSGQPQHF; DNA: TGTGCCAGCAGCGCAGAACAGGGATCGGGCCAGCCCCAGCATTTT
size: NA; D: TRBD2; J: TRBJ2-5; V: TRBV9; CDR3: CASSVDPSGGKKETQYF; DNA: TGTGCCAGCAGCGTAGATCCGTCGGGGGGAAAAAAAGAGACCCAGTACTTC
size: NA; D: NA; J: TRBJ1-1; V: TRBV14; CDR3: CASSQQGRNTEAFF; DNA: TGTGCCAGCAGCCAACAGGGGCGGAACACTGAAGCTTTCTTT
size: few; D: NA; J: TRBJ1-1; V: TRBV5-1; CDR3: CASSLGGGWPTEAFF; DNA: TGCGCCAGCAGCCTGGGTGGGGGCTGGCCCACTGAAGCTTTCTTT
size: NA; D: NA; J: TRBJ1-5; V: TRBV24-1; CDR3: CATSERAGQPQHF; DNA: TGTGCCACCAGCGAGCGGGCGGGTCAGCCCCAGCATTTT
size: NA; D: TRBD1; J: TRBJ2-7; V: TRBV7-3; CDR3: CASSLTGPGTGSEQYF; DNA: TGTGCCAGCAGCTTAACGGGTCCCGGGACAGGATCCGAGCAGTACTTC
size: NA; D: NA; J: TRBJ1-1; V: TRBV13; CDR3: CASSLGLRQKNTEAFF; DNA: TGTGCCAGCAGCTTAGGCCTTCGGCAGAAGAACACTGAAGCTTTCTTT
size: NA; D: NA; J: TRBJ2-3; V: TRBV27; CDR3: CASSPIAEVTDTQYF; DNA: TGTGCCAGCAGTCCCATAGCGGAAGTCACAGATACGCAGTATTTT
size: NA; D: TRBD1; J: TRBJ1-4; V: TRBV7-8; CDR3: CASSLVGTGNEKLFF; DNA: TGTGCCAGCAGCTTAGTGGGGACAGGGAATGAAAAACTGTTTTTT
size: NA; D: TRBD2; J: TRBJ2-7; V: TRBV6-5; CDR3: CASRGEGSSYEQYF; DNA: TGTGCCAGCAGGGGGGAGGGCAGCTCCTACGAGCAGTACTTC
size: NA; D: TRBD1; J: TRBJ1-3; V: TRBV7-9; CDR3: CASSRDPDRGYGNTIYF; DNA: TGTGCCAGCAGCCGCGACCCCGACAGGGGGTATGGAAACACCATATATTTT
size: many; D: NA; J: TRBJ2-5; V: TRBV29-1; CDR3: CSVDSHLRPGETQYF; DNA: TGCAGCGTTGATTCGCACTTACGCCCTGGGGAGACCCAGTACTTC
size: NA; D: TRBD1; J: TRBJ1-2; V: TRBV28; CDR3: CASRRDRVEYKGGYTF; DNA: TGTGCCAGCAGACGGGACAGGGTCGAATATAAGGGTGGCTACACCTTC
size: NA; D: NA; J: TRBJ2-5; V: TRBV9; CDR3: CASSPGAGVGETQYF; DNA: TGTGCCAGCAGCCCCGGAGCAGGGGTCGGAGAGACCCAGTACTTC
size: NA; D: NA; J: TRBJ2-7; V: TRBV19; CDR3: CATSGLSSYEQYF; DNA: TGTGCCACCTCAGGACTCAGCTCCTACGAGCAGTACTTC
size: many; D: NA; J: TRBJ1-5; V: TRBV27; CDR3: CASSLLSSNQPQHF; DNA: TGTGCCAGCAGTTTGTTGAGCAGCAATCAGCCCCAGCATTTT
size: NA; D: NA; J: TRBJ1-2; V: TRBV24-1; CDR3: CATSDSSTGHDGYTF; DNA: TGTGCCACCAGTGATTCTTCGACAGGCCATGATGGCTACACCTTC
size: NA; D: TRBD2; J: TRBJ2-5; V: TRBV5-4; CDR3: CASSRTSGGPQETQYF; DNA: TGTGCCAGCAGCCGTACTAGCGGGGGGCCACAAGAGACCCAGTACTTC
size: once; D: TRBD1; J: TRBJ1-2; V: TRBV6-4; CDR3: CASSDRTGYGYTF; DNA: TGTGCCAGCAGTGACAGGACAGGATATGGCTACACCTTC
size: NA; D: NA; J: TRBJ2-7; V: TRBV5-1; CDR3: CASSLAWAIDYEQYF; DNA: TGCGCCAGCAGCTTGGCGTGGGCCATAGACTACGAGCAGTACTTC
size: NA; D: NA; J: TRBJ1-1; V: TRBV20-1; CDR3: CSAREGVEAFF; DNA: TGCAGTGCTAGGGAAGGGGTTGAAGCTTTCTTT
size: NA; D: NA; J: TRBJ1-2; V: TRBV7-2; CDR3: CASSPPGLINYGYTF; DNA: TGTGCCAGCAGCCCCCCGGGACTGATTAACTATGGCTACACCTTC
size: once; D: NA; J: TRBJ2-4; V: TRBV5-4; CDR3: CATSMEGNKNIQYF; DNA: TGTGCCACCAGCATGGAGGGAAACAAAAACATTCAGTACTTC
size: NA; D: NA; J: TRBJ1-1; V: TRBV6-2/TRBV6-3; CDR3: CASSQGTTEAFF; DNA: TGTGCCAGCAGTCAGGGGACCACTGAAGCTTTCTTT
size: NA; D: NA; J: TRBJ2-3; V: TRBV30; CDR3: CAWSRQGGSDTQYF; DNA: TGTGCCTGGAGTCGACAGGGAGGTTCGGATACGCAGTATTTT
size: NA; D: NA; J: TRBJ1-5; V: TRBV21-1; CDR3: CASRDRYRGLNQPQHF; DNA: TGTGCCAGCAGAGACAGGTACAGGGGGCTCAATCAGCCCCAGCATTTT
size: NA; D: NA; J: TRBJ2-3; V: TRBV28; CDR3: CASSSYRDGADTQYF; DNA: TGTGCCAGCAGTTCCTACAGGGATGGCGCAGATACGCAGTATTTT
size: NA; D: NA; J: TRBJ2-7; V: TRBV28; CDR3: CASSLGLAYEQYF; DNA: TGTGCCAGCAGTCTGGGACTTGCCTACGAGCAGTACTTC
size: NA; D: NA; J: TRBJ1-4; V: TRBV4-3; CDR3: CASSQDVGTTNEKLFF; DNA: TGCGCCAGCAGCCAAGACGTGGGGACGACTAATGAAAAACTGTTTTTT
size: NA; D: NA; J: TRBJ2-7; V: TRBV9; CDR3: CASSVAGTGYEQYF; DNA: TGTGCCAGCAGCGTAGCTGGGACTGGCTACGAGCAGTACTTC
size: NA; D: NA; J: TRBJ1-1; V: TRBV6-5; CDR3: CASSKRGVGNTEAFF; DNA: TGTGCCAGCAGTAAGAGGGGGGTAGGGAACACTGAAGCTTTCTTT
size: NA; D: NA; J: TRBJ1-3; V: TRBV30; CDR3: CAWSVRSALSGNTIYF; DNA: TGTGCCTGGAGTGTACGATCGGCCCTCTCTGGAAACACCATATATTTT
size: NA; D: NA; J: TRBJ2-7; V: TRBV9; CDR3: CASSPPAEKGVEQYF; DNA: TGTGCCAGCAGCCCCCCAGCGGAAAAGGGTGTCGAGCAGTACTTC
size: NA; D: NA; J: TRBJ1-1; V: TRBV4-1; CDR3: CASSQDPNGMGEAFF; DNA: TGCGCCAGCAGCCAAGACCCCAACGGGATGGGTGAAGCTTTCTTT
size: NA; D: TRBD1; J: TRBJ2-7; V: TRBV28; CDR3: CATLMTGAREQYF; DNA: TGTGCCACTTTGATGACAGGGGCGAGGGAGCAGTACTTC